A single sample gave rise to the 25 T cell receptor beta chains below, sequenced in a study of blood T cell repertoires in COVID-19. Generated by immunoSEQ multiplex PCR, the TCRdb table keeps only in-frame clones and is missing some. The profile shows fewer than 300,000 clones, about 87% of them singletons. The sequenced material came from peripheral blood. The receptors stem from a woman aged 40 to 49 who had recovered from COVID-19.

The genes are TRBV30 and TRBJ2-7, with 7 bases matching TRBD1. The CDR3 length is 15 residues. Trimming removed 5 bases from V and 0 bases from J; junction bases left unmatched: 10. CDR1 GTSNPN and CDR2 SVGIG come from the germline V gene (reference sequence). CDR3 in DNA: TGTGCCTGGGGGACCCACAGGGGCTACTCCTACGAGCAGTACTTC. This encodes CAWGTHRGYSYEQYF.

V is TRBV11-2 and J is TRBJ2-3, with D hard to call. Germline V gene data show CDR1 as SGHAT and CDR2 as FQNNGV. Trimming took 4 bases from V and 0 from J, leaving 14 bases between them. The CDR3 runs 16 residues. The CDR3 coding sequence is TGTGCCAGCAGCTCCCTGTACACCTTTAGCACAGATACGCAGTATTTT. Its translation is CASSSLYTFSTDTQYF.

The chain combines TRBV6-2 or TRBV6-3 with TRBJ2-5; 7 nucleotides match TRBD1. CDR1 and CDR2 (germline): MNHEY, SVGEGT. Trimming took 6 bases from V and 3 from J; bases not matched to a gene: 13. This CDR3 contains 16 residues. The CDR3: CASSLHRDSHKETQYF. CDR3 DNA: TGTGCCAGCAGCCTACACCGGGACAGCCATAAAGAGACCCAGTACTTC.

The chain has TRBV11-3 and TRBJ2-3; TRBD2 is a possible D gene (5 bases). The CDR3 covers 17 residues. Trimming cost V 5 bases and J 2 bases, with 20 bases left between them. Germline V gene sequence: CDR1 SGHNT, CDR2 YENEEA. CDR3 protein: CASSPRGPGKNTDTQYF. The CDR3 bases are TGTGCCAGCAGCCCCCGTGGACCGGGAAAAAACACAGATACGCAGTATTTT. The variable domain in full, completed from reference TRBV11-3 and TRBJ2-3, reads EAGVVQSPRYKIIEKKQPVAFWCNPISGHNTLYWYLQNLGQGPELLIRYENEEAVDDSQLPKDRFSAERLKGVDSTLKIQPAELGDSAVYLCASSPRGPGKNTDTQYFGPGTRLTVL.

In its sample, this clone was seen a few times. This chain links TRBV7-9 with TRBJ2-1, with 10 bases identical to TRBD1. V was clipped by 3 bases and J by 0 bases; unmatched bases: 2. The CDR3 runs to 16 residues. CDR1 is SEHNR, CDR2 FQNEAQ, per germline (reference sequence). The CDR3 sequence is CASSFRQGASYNEQFF. The CDR3 DNA is TGTGCCAGCAGCTTTCGACAGGGGGCCTCCTACAATGAGCAGTTCTTC.

The chain is built from TRBV5-1 and TRBJ2-5, with D maybe TRBD2 (6 bases). Between the trimmed V and J ends, which lost 4 bases and 4 bases, there was a span of 14 bases. Germline assignment: CDR1 SGHRS and CDR2 YFSETQ. The CDR3 extends over 14 amino acids. CDR3 in amino acids: CASSLEAGRETQYF. CDR3 bases: TGCGCCAGCAGCCTGGAGGCGGGGAGAGAGACCCAGTACTTC.

This clone turned up a few times. The V and J genes are TRBV7-8 and TRBJ1-4, with unresolved D. The CDR3 consists of 16 residues. The V end was cut by 6 bases, the J end by 0 bases, with 14 bases between. From germline, CDR1 is SGHVS and CDR2 FQNEAQ. Written as DNA, the CDR3 is TGTGCCAGCAGGGGAGGAAGGTTTGCAACTAATGAAAAACTGTTTTTT. It translates to CASRGGRFATNEKLFF.

In nucleotides, the CDR3 is TGTGCCAGCAGCCATGGAGACTACGAGCAGTACTTC. The encoded protein is CASSHGDYEQYF. J is TRBJ2-7 and V is TRBV3-1 (or the pseudogene TRBV3-2); D remains unclear. The CDR3 extends over 12 amino acids. Germline assignment: CDR1 LGHDT and CDR2 YNNKEL (reference sequence). V dropped 3 bases and J dropped 3 bases, with 6 bases sitting between them.

This chain uses TRBV27 with TRBJ2-2; no clear D gene. This CDR3 is 14 amino acids long. Germline V gives CDR1 MNHEY, CDR2 SMNVEV (reference sequence). V was pared by 6 bases and J by 0 bases, with 8 bases between. The CDR3 is CASRAGSNTGELFF. In DNA form, the CDR3 reads TGTGCCAGCAGGGCAGGCTCGAACACCGGGGAGCTGTTTTTT.

The rearrangement links TRBV2 to TRBJ1-2; 11 positions agree with TRBD1. This CDR3 is built from 14 residues. The germline V gene has CDR1 SNHLY and CDR2 FYNNEI. Trimming removed 7 bases from V and 7 bases from J; junction bases left unmatched: 8. In nucleotides, the CDR3 is TGTGCCAGCAACCCCGGACAGGGGGCGTTTGGCTACACCTTC. This gives the protein CASNPGQGAFGYTF.

This clone was detected only once. This sequence joins TRBV15 and TRBJ1-6, with D possibly being TRBD1 (5 bases). Germline V gene data show CDR1 as LNHNV and CDR2 as YYDKDF (reference sequence). The length of the CDR3 is 15 residues. The germline V and J ends were trimmed by 1 base and 16 bases, with 20 bases remaining between them. The CDR3 sequence is CATSRGVVGITGLHF. In nucleotides, the CDR3 is TGTGCCACCAGCAGAGGGGTGGTGGGAATAACAGGTCTCCACTTT.

The V call is TRBV30, the J call TRBJ1-6, with 8 nucleotides matching TRBD1. CDR3 length: 17 amino acids. From germline, CDR1 is GTSNPN and CDR2 SVGIG (reference sequence). V lost 2 bases to trimming and J lost 2 bases; unmatched junction nucleotides: 8. The CDR3 DNA follows: TGTGCCTGGAGTAACCCCCGACAGGGGCCCTATAATTCACCCCTCCACTTT. The encoded protein is CAWSNPRQGPYNSPLHF.

This sequence joins TRBV6-5 and TRBJ2-7; 8 bases are shared with TRBD2. Unmatched junction bases numbered 5, after V lost 6 bases and J lost 4 bases. The CDR3 consists of 13 residues. CDR1 is MNHEY and CDR2 is SVGAGI in the germline V gene. The CDR3 here is CASSFPGGYEQYF. In DNA, the CDR3 is TGTGCCAGCAGCTTCCCGGGGGGGTACGAGCAGTACTTC.

This chain connects TRBV5-1 to TRBJ2-7; D is possibly TRBD2 (6 bases). V gave up 2 bases and J gave up 5 bases, with 17 bases separating them. From germline, CDR1 is SGHRS and CDR2 YFSETQ. The CDR3 is 15 amino acids. This CDR3 is CASSFGGSTVDEQYF. The CDR3 nucleotides read TGCGCCAGCAGCTTCGGAGGGAGCACTGTCGACGAGCAGTACTTC. The variable domain in full, completed from reference TRBV5-1 and TRBJ2-7, reads KAGVTQTPRYLIKTRGQQVTLSCSPISGHRSVSWYQQTPGQGLQFLFEYFSETQRNKGNFPGRFSGRQFSNSRSEMNVSTLELGDSALYLCASSFGGSTVDEQYFGPGTRLTVT.

V is TRBV18 and J is TRBJ2-7; 8 nucleotides match TRBD2. The germline V gene has CDR1 KGHSH and CDR2 LQKENI. This CDR3 contains 14 residues. The trim removed 4 bases at V and 0 bases at J, leaving 2 bases unmatched. CDR3 sequence: CASSQGLVSYEQYF. For the CDR3, the DNA is TGTGCCAGCTCACAGGGACTAGTCTCCTACGAGCAGTACTTC.

The chain has TRBV5-1 and TRBJ1-1; D gene unclear. Germline V gene lookup returns CDR1 SGHRS and CDR2 YFSETQ. Trimming shortened V by 0 bases and J by 0 bases, and 9 bases separated the two germline ends. The CDR3 has 15 amino acids. CDR3 coding DNA: TGCGCCAGCAGCTTGGGTCGGGATGTGAACACTGAAGCTTTCTTT. Amino acids: CASSLGRDVNTEAFF.

The chain couples TRBV7-9 to TRBJ1-5; tentatively, D is TRBD1 (6 bases). Trimming pared 1 base from V and 2 bases from J, leaving 12 bases between. The length of the CDR3 is 16 residues. Germline-derived CDR1 and CDR2 are SEHNR and FQNEAQ (reference sequence). Here the CDR3 DNA reads TGTGCCAGCAGCTTAGTTCAGGGGTCAGGCAATCAGCCCCAGCATTTT. Translating gives CASSLVQGSGNQPQHF.

Concerning this clone: This same CDR3 is encoded by further DNA sequences in the sample. The chain recombines TRBV13 with TRBJ1-1, with a weak D call TRBD1 (5 bases). V gave up 1 base and J gave up 3 bases, with 9 bases separating them. Germline assignment: CDR1 PRHDT and CDR2 FYEKMQ (reference sequence). The CDR3 is 14 amino acids. Written as DNA, the CDR3 is TGTGCCAGCAGCTTAGTGGGGGGGGACACTGAAGCTTTCTTT. As protein: CASSLVGGDTEAFF.

The chain joins TRBV30 to TRBJ2-1; 8 bases agree with TRBD2. The CDR3 is 12 amino acids. Trimming removed 2 bases from V and 10 bases from J; junction bases left unmatched: 4. The germline gives CDR1 GTSNPN, CDR2 SVGIG (reference sequence). The CDR3 here is CAWSPSGGEQFF. The CDR3 nucleotides are TGTGCCTGGAGTCCCTCGGGGGGGGAGCAGTTCTTC.

V is TRBV29-1 and J is TRBJ1-3; D not resolved. The CDR3 has 12 amino acids. Germline lookup yields CDR1 SQVTM and CDR2 ANQGSEA. V shed 4 bases and J shed 4 bases, with 8 bases lying between them. The CDR3 nucleotides are TGCAGCGTTGTCCAATCCGGAAACACCATATATTTT. Its protein is CSVVQSGNTIYF.

The V and J genes are TRBV6-5 and TRBJ1-1, with TRBD1 identical over 8 bases. CDR3 length: 14 amino acids. V trimming: 8 bases; J trimming: 5 bases; junction bases outside the gene matches: 10. The germline gives CDR1 MNHEY, CDR2 SVGAGI. The CDR3 is CASSWTGQGTEAFF. The CDR3 coding sequence is TGTGCCAGCTCATGGACAGGGCAGGGTACTGAAGCTTTCTTT.

This clone came up a few times. The chain has TRBV27 and TRBJ1-1; 7 nucleotides line up with TRBD1. Germline values: CDR1 MNHEY, CDR2 SMNVEV (reference sequence). The V and J ends lost 1 base and 8 bases, in that order; junction bases with no gene match: 4. This CDR3 has 13 residues. The CDR3 coding sequence is TGTGCCAGCAGTTTATGGGGACAGTCAGAAGCTTTCTTT. This translates into CASSLWGQSEAFF.

This chain uses TRBV7-6 with TRBJ1-1, with D possibly TRBD1 on 6 matching bases. V dropped 5 bases and J dropped 1 base, with 14 bases sitting between them. The CDR3 extends over 15 amino acids. The V gene's germline CDR1 is SGHVS and CDR2 FNYEAQ. CDR3 in amino acids: CASSLRGGRNTEAFF. CDR3 nucleotides: TGTGCCAGCAGCCTTAGGGGGGGGAGGAACACTGAAGCTTTCTTT.

Here the CDR3 DNA reads TGTGCCAGCAGCGGATACGGGGGAAACACAGATACGCAGTATTTT. Encoded protein: CASSGYGGNTDTQYF. J is TRBJ2-3 and V is TRBV9, with a tentative D call TRBD2 (6 bases). V was trimmed by 3 bases and J by 2 bases, leaving 13 bases between them. The CDR3 consists of 15 residues. Germline assignment: CDR1 SGDLS and CDR2 YYNGEE.

Comment on this clone: This sample includes further DNA sequences coding for the same CDR3. The chain uses TRBV18 and TRBJ1-2, with no clear D. V was shortened by 3 bases and J by 2 bases, with 7 bases between the two germline ends. Looked up from germline, CDR1 is KGHSH and CDR2 is LQKENI. CDR3 length: 13 residues. The CDR3 DNA is TGTGCCAGCTCACCGGCGCGGAACTATGGCTACACCTTC. This translates into CASSPARNYGYTF.